This T cell receptor beta chain emerged from a study of blood T cell repertoires in COVID-19. On the study more broadly: PBMCs, B-cell-depleted T cells, or T cells provided the cDNA or gDNA that made up the material.

As handled by the study authors: Reference gene primer amplification gave nucleated cell count estimates. Data came from immunoSEQ multiplex PCR; TCRdb stores just in-frame clones and leaves some out. The V and J calls and clone size come from that table; D and trimming were worked out from the DNA. In the table there are under 300,000 clones, nearly 90% of which are singletons. This CDR3 region has 13 residues. Trimming removed 5 bases at V and 4 bases at J, with 10 bases between. CDR1 SGHNT and CDR2 YYREEE come from the germline V gene (reference sequence). What the recovered Cohort 3 donors had was two negative PCRs, clearance, or symptom resolution.

Source material: PBMCs or T cells enriched from blood (not recorded which). The chain couples TRBV5-4 to TRBJ1-3, with D unresolved. The receptor's source is a woman in her 30s who had recovered from COVID-19. CDR3 nucleotides: TGTGCCAGCAGTCGGGATTCAGGAAACACCATATATTTT. Its protein product is CASSRDSGNTIYF.